A selection of T cell receptor beta chains follows, all from one sample in a study of OX40 agonist ivuxolimab in advanced cancers. Profiling relied on immunoSEQ multiplex PCR, and the TCRdb table lists in-frame clones only, not all of them. The sample has around 76,000 clones; 80% to 90% are singletons. This sample comprised CD4+ or CD8+ T cells sorted from blood, obtained in a trial of the OX40 agonist ivuxolimab. Every receptor here comes from an adult with an advanced solid tumor such as melanoma, head and neck, liver or kidney cancer. Each CDR3 is given with its conserved first and last residue. D genes are given only for firm matches. A row's size may be missing; if present it is once, few, many or a size class.

v_gene	d_gene	j_gene	abundance	CDR3nt	CDR3aa
TRBV12-5	TRBD2	TRBJ2-3	NA	TGTGCTAGTGCCCCTGGCGGGGGTGATACGCAGTATTTT	CASAPGGGDTQYF
TRBV5-6	TRBD2	TRBJ2-3	NA	TGTGCCAGCAGCTTGGCGCGGGGGGACACAGATACGCAGTATTTT	CASSLARGDTDTQYF
TRBV10-1	NA	TRBJ1-4	NA	TGCGCCAGCAGACTCACTGGGGCAGGGATGGATGAAAAACTGTTTTTT	CASRLTGAGMDEKLFF
TRBV5-4	NA	TRBJ2-3	NA	TGTGCCAGCAGCTTGGGACAGGATACGCAGTATTTT	CASSLGQDTQYF
TRBV5-1	NA	TRBJ1-5	NA	TGCGCCAGCAGCTTGGAGGTGGGGCAGCCCCAGCATTTT	CASSLEVGQPQHF
TRBV4-3	NA	TRBJ2-3	once	TGCGCCAGCAGCCAAGTATGGGGAGGTACGCAGTATTTT	CASSQVWGGTQYF
TRBV25-1	NA	TRBJ2-3	NA	TGTGCCAGCAGTGAATATCAGGGAACAGATACGCAGTATTTT	CASSEYQGTDTQYF
TRBV5-4	NA	TRBJ2-7	once	TGTGCCAGCAGCTTGACAGAAGCCTCCTACGAGCAGTACTTC	CASSLTEASYEQYF
TRBV4-2	TRBD1	TRBJ1-6	NA	TGTGCCAGCAGCCCAGGGGGCGGACAGGGAGGTCAATCACCCCTCCACTTT	CASSPGGGQGGQSPLHF
TRBV15	TRBD1	TRBJ1-4	NA	TGTGCCACCAGTCCTGACAGGGTTGATGAAAAACTGTTTTTT	CATSPDRVDEKLFF
TRBV5-1	TRBD1	TRBJ1-5	NA	TGCGCCAGCAGCGTTACAGGGGACTACAATCAGCCCCAGCATTTT	CASSVTGDYNQPQHF
TRBV4-1	NA	TRBJ1-1	NA	TGCGCCAGCAGCCACCTCAGGCCAGGGAGCGCTGAAGCTTTCTTT	CASSHLRPGSAEAFF
TRBV7-2	NA	TRBJ2-1	NA	TGTGCCAGCACTTCAGCGGGTTACAATGAGCAGTTCTTC	CASTSAGYNEQFF
TRBV18	NA	TRBJ2-5	NA	TGTGCCAGCTCACTCGATAGGGAGACCCAGTACTTC	CASSLDRETQYF
TRBV19	NA	TRBJ1-5	NA	TGTGCCAGTAGGGGGGGCAATCAGCCCCAGCATTTT	CASRGGNQPQHF
TRBV13	TRBD1	TRBJ1-1	NA	TGTGCCAGCAGCCGAACAGGGGAAACAACTGAAGCTTTCTTT	CASSRTGETTEAFF
TRBV4-1	NA	TRBJ1-2	NA	TGCGCCAGCAGCCGAACAGAGACTAACTATGGCTACACCTTC	CASSRTETNYGYTF
TRBV7-2	NA	TRBJ2-1	NA	TGTGCCAGCAGCTTAGTGACCTACAATGAGCAGTTCTTC	CASSLVTYNEQFF
TRBV19	TRBD2	TRBJ2-2	NA	TGTGCCAGTAGTATAGCCTGGGCTAGCGGGATTTCCGGGGAGCTGTTTTTT	CASSIAWASGISGELFF
TRBV7-9	NA	TRBJ1-5	NA	TGTGCCAGCAGCTTAGGCCGGGGCAGAAATCAGCCCCAGCATTTT	CASSLGRGRNQPQHF
TRBV25-1	TRBD2	TRBJ2-3	NA	TGTGCCACCACTACCGCCCTAACTAGCGGGGGGGCAGAAGATACGCAGTATTTT	CATTTALTSGGAEDTQYF
TRBV19	TRBD1	TRBJ2-3	few	TGTGCCAGTAGTTCTTGGGGGACAGGGGCCCGCACAGATACGCAGTATTTT	CASSSWGTGARTDTQYF
TRBV29-1	NA	TRBJ1-5	NA	TGCAGCGTTGGACGGGGGAGCAATCAGCCCCAGCATTTT	CSVGRGSNQPQHF
TRBV5-4	TRBD1	TRBJ1-1	NA	TGTGCCAGCAGTTACGGGACAGGGGGCCCAAACACTGAAGCTTTCTTT	CASSYGTGGPNTEAFF
TRBV4-3	NA	TRBJ1-6	NA	TGCGCCAGCAGCCAAGGGAGGGTACGGGGATCACCCCTCCACTTT	CASSQGRVRGSPLHF
TRBV12-5	NA	TRBJ2-7	NA	TGTGCTAGTGGACAAACCCTCGACGGGACACTGAACTCCTACGAGCAGTACTTC	CASGQTLDGTLNSYEQYF
TRBV5-4	NA	TRBJ2-1	NA	TGTGCCAGCAGCTTGGGAGCGGGACAGACTTACAATGAGCAGTTCTTC	CASSLGAGQTYNEQFF
TRBV7-2	TRBD1	TRBJ2-1	NA	TGTGCCAGCATCCCGGGACAGCTCCTCAGTGAAGAGCAGTTCTTC	CASIPGQLLSEEQFF
TRBV7-2	NA	TRBJ2-1	NA	TGTGCCAGCAGCTTATTCGCAGGGATCTATGAGCAGTTCTTC	CASSLFAGIYEQFF
TRBV27	NA	TRBJ1-6	NA	TGTGCCAGCAGTTTAGGGGATTCACCCCTCCACTTT	CASSLGDSPLHF
TRBV14	TRBD1	TRBJ2-7	NA	TGTGCCAGCAGCCGCGGACAGGTTAGCTCCTACGAGCAGTACTTC	CASSRGQVSSYEQYF
TRBV4-3	NA	TRBJ1-6	NA	TGCGCCAGCAGCCTTACGACCCAAGTATCATCACCCCTCCACTTT	CASSLTTQVSSPLHF
TRBV18	NA	TRBJ2-3	NA	TGTGCCAGCTCACAGTCTTGGGGGTCCACAGATACGCAGTATTTT	CASSQSWGSTDTQYF
TRBV2	NA	TRBJ1-2	NA	TGTGCTACCTCACGGAGGGCCCTCTATGGCTACACCTTC	CATSRRALYGYTF
TRBV20-1	NA	TRBJ2-1	NA	TGCAGTGTACAGCACAATGAGCAGTTCTTC	CSVQHNEQFF
TRBV5-1	NA	TRBJ1-6	NA	TGCGCCAGCAGCTCCCAGGGTAGCTCCTATAATTCACCCCTCCACTTT	CASSSQGSSYNSPLHF
TRBV7-2	TRBD1	TRBJ1-1	once	TGTGCCAGCAGCCCGATGACAGGGATGACTTTCTTT	CASSPMTGMTFF
TRBV14	TRBD1	TRBJ1-2	NA	TGTGCCAGCAGCAAACGGACAGGGGGAATCTATGGCTACACCTTC	CASSKRTGGIYGYTF
TRBV7-2	NA	TRBJ1-4	NA	TGTGCCAGCAGCTTACCAAGTCCGGAAAAACTGTTTTTT	CASSLPSPEKLFF
TRBV25-1	TRBD1	TRBJ1-1	NA	TGTGCCAGCAGTGACAGGACAGGGTCGGTGTATGCTTTCTTT	CASSDRTGSVYAFF
TRBV6-1	NA	TRBJ1-1	NA	TGTGCCAGCAGTGAACGGGGGTCGAACACTGAAGCTTTCTTT	CASSERGSNTEAFF
TRBV7-6	NA	TRBJ1-2	NA	TGTGCCAGCAGCTCGGATAGCTATGGCTACACCTTC	CASSSDSYGYTF
TRBV6-5	TRBD1	TRBJ1-3	NA	TGTGCCAGCAGTGTGGGACAGGTCTCTGGAAACACCATATATTTT	CASSVGQVSGNTIYF
TRBV2	TRBD2	TRBJ2-3	once	TGTGCCAGCAGTGAACTAGCGGGGGGGCAATCAGATACGCAGTATTTT	CASSELAGGQSDTQYF
TRBV4-1	TRBD2	TRBJ2-2	NA	TGCGCCAGCAGCCAAGTTAGCGGGTCTCTAGGGGCCGGGGAGCTGTTTTTT	CASSQVSGSLGAGELFF
TRBV18	NA	TRBJ2-7	NA	TGTGCCAGCTCACCACCGGATCTGGTCCGCTACGAGCAGTACTTC	CASSPPDLVRYEQYF
TRBV4-1	NA	TRBJ1-6	NA	TGCGCCAGCAGCCAAGACAGGGCGCGTTCACCCCTCCACTTT	CASSQDRARSPLHF
TRBV4-2	NA	TRBJ2-7	NA	TGTGCCAGCAGCCATTACAGGACATCCTCCTACGAGCAGTACTTC	CASSHYRTSSYEQYF
TRBV5-4	NA	TRBJ2-3	NA	TGTGCCAGCAGCTTGGAACATCCCACAGATACGCAGTATTTT	CASSLEHPTDTQYF